Below are 28 T cell receptor beta chains sequenced from a single sample in a study of CD8+ T cells in alopecia areata. Extraction of RNA preceded its reverse transcription into cDNA, which served as the sequencing template. Libraries were prepared by immunoSEQ multiplex PCR; TCRdb keeps only in-frame clonotypes and omits some of them. The sample has about 170,000 clones, about three fifths seen once. Treatment defined: oral pan-JAK inhibitor, 5-10 mg twice daily. Specimen: CD4+ T cells sorted from blood, collected at roughly week 55, from a patient treated with tofacitinib. Receptors were obtained from a human donor with alopecia areata.

This clone showed up just a few times. This rearrangement joins TRBV5-1 to TRBJ2-3; weak D call: TRBD2 (5 bases). Trimming left V 0 bases short and J 1 base short, with 9 bases between. This CDR3 is 15 amino acids long. Germline CDR1 is SGHRS and CDR2 is YFSETQ. The CDR3 DNA reads as TGCGCCAGCAGCTTGGCCCCCGGGGGCACAGATACGCAGTATTTT. The encoded protein is CASSLAPGGTDTQYF.

The rearrangement joins TRBV5-1 to TRBJ2-7; 9 bases are shared with TRBD1. Germline values: CDR1 SGHRS, CDR2 YFSETQ. The CDR3 runs 17 residues. The V and J ends lost 0 bases and 0 bases, in that order; junction bases with no gene match: 7. Here the CDR3 reads CASSLVVGTGPSYEQYF. CDR3 DNA sequence: TGCGCCAGCAGCTTGGTCGTAGGGACAGGGCCCTCCTACGAGCAGTACTTC.

The rearrangement links TRBV18 to TRBJ1-5; unclear D gene. Trimming took off 3 bases at V and 3 bases at J, with 12 bases between the two ends. In germline, CDR1 is KGHSH, CDR2 LQKENI. CDR3 length equals 15 residues. CDR3 region: CASSPGGSDNQPQHF. The CDR3 DNA reads TGTGCCAGCTCACCCGGCGGGAGTGACAATCAGCCCCAGCATTTT.

For this clone: The junction differs from germline at one of its ends, possibly a read error. The chain is built from TRBV7-7 and TRBJ2-5, with D unresolved. The CDR3 totals 15 residues. Germline CDR1 and CDR2: SSHAT and FNYEAQ (reference sequence). CDR3 region: CASSSGRAFQETQYF. CDR3 sequence (DNA): TGTGCTAGCAGCTCCGGACGGGCCTTTCAAGAGACCCAGTACTTC.

This chain joins TRBV13 and TRBJ1-2; D perhaps matches TRBD1 (6 bases). Trimming removed 3 bases from V and 6 bases from J, with 14 bases in between. Germline assignment: CDR1 PRHDT and CDR2 FYEKMQ (reference sequence). This CDR3 comprises 14 residues. Here the CDR3 reads CASSFGQGTDGYTF. The CDR3 coding sequence is TGTGCCAGCAGCTTCGGGCAGGGGACGGATGGCTACACCTTC.

This clone was observed a handful of times. CDR3 DNA sequence: TGCAGCGTCGTGGGGAGGACAGGGTACCCCCTCTCCTACGAGCAGTACTTC. This gives the protein CSVVGRTGYPLSYEQYF. The chain couples TRBV29-1 to TRBJ2-7, with 8 bases aligning to TRBD1. V was pared by 6 bases and J by 0 bases, with 16 bases of the junction left unmatched. The CDR3 length is 17 residues. In germline, CDR1 is SQVTM, CDR2 ANQGSEA.

The rearrangement uses TRBV10-2 and TRBJ2-1; maybe TRBD1 (6 bases). The ends were cut back, 10 bases at V and 5 bases at J, with 15 bases in the middle. The V gene's germline CDR1 is WSHSY and CDR2 SAAADI. This CDR3 region has 13 residues. The CDR3 loop is CATRTSGDNEQFF. CDR3 DNA sequence: TGCGCCACCCGCACATCAGGGGACAATGAGCAGTTCTTC.

The chain has TRBV2 and TRBJ1-4; a possible D gene is TRBD1 (6 bases). This CDR3 is 14 amino acids long. Germline CDR1 is SNHLY and CDR2 is FYNNEI. V was trimmed by 6 bases and J by 5 bases, leaving 13 bases between them. CDR3 sequence: CASSRDKSNEKLFF. The DNA for the CDR3 is TGTGCCAGCAGCCGGGACAAGAGCAATGAAAAACTGTTTTTT.

This chain joins TRBV7-9 and TRBJ1-1; D is unclear. Germline loops: CDR1 SEHNR, CDR2 FQNEAQ (reference sequence). V lost 5 bases to trimming and J lost 0 bases, with 4 bases between them. The CDR3 has 12 amino acids. CDR3 protein: CASSILNTEAFF. CDR3 coding DNA: TGTGCCAGCAGCATATTGAACACTGAAGCTTTCTTT.

This rearrangement joins TRBV4-2 to TRBJ2-4; D may be TRBD1 or TRBD2 (5 bases each). CDR1 is LGHNA and CDR2 is YNFKEQ in the germline V gene. Trimming cost V 4 bases and J 0 bases, with 16 bases left between them. The CDR3 loop spans 17 amino acids. CDR3 amino acids: CASSLNPGTLAKNIQYF. CDR3 coding DNA: TGTGCCAGCAGCCTGAATCCCGGGACCTTAGCCAAAAACATTCAGTACTTC.

This sequence joins TRBV7-2 and TRBJ2-5; TRBD2 is a possible D gene (6 bases). Trimming cost V 4 bases and J 5 bases, with 14 bases left between them. Germline lookup yields CDR1 SGHTA and CDR2 FQGNSA. This CDR3 has 14 amino acids. CDR3 nucleotides: TGTGCCAGCAGCTGGGATCTAGGAGGGGAGACCCAGTACTTC. Its protein product is CASSWDLGGETQYF.

This chain uses TRBV5-1 with TRBJ2-5; 8 nucleotides line up with TRBD1. With 4 bases clipped from V and 7 bases from J, the junction kept 9 bases outside the gene matches. The length of the CDR3 is 14 residues. Germline lookup yields CDR1 SGHRS and CDR2 YFSETQ. The CDR3 sequence is CASSGTDRASTQYF. Here the CDR3 DNA reads TGCGCCAGCAGCGGGACGGACAGGGCATCGACCCAGTACTTC.

This chain links TRBV15 with TRBJ1-4, with a weak D call TRBD1 (6 bases). V lost 7 bases to trimming and J lost 1 base, with 7 bases between them. The CDR3 is 13 amino acids. Germline V gene data show CDR1 as LNHNV and CDR2 as YYDKDF (reference sequence). In DNA form, the CDR3 reads TGTGCCACCAACAGGGTAACTAATGAAAAACTGTTTTTT. Amino acids: CATNRVTNEKLFF.

This clone occurred once. The chain has TRBV14 and TRBJ2-5; D is uncertain. V lost 2 bases and J lost 2, with 9 bases in between. In germline, CDR1 is SGHDN, CDR2 FVKESK. The CDR3 contains 14 residues. For the CDR3, the DNA is TGTGCCAGCAGCCAATTGCAGACTCAAGAGACCCAGTACTTC. This codes for CASSQLQTQETQYF.

The chain recombines TRBV18 with TRBJ1-6; a possible D gene is TRBD1 (5 bases). This CDR3 spans 16 amino acids. The V gene's germline CDR1 is KGHSH and CDR2 LQKENI. V was trimmed by 3 bases and J by 14 bases, leaving 23 bases between them. For the CDR3, the DNA is TGTGCCAGCTCACCGAAGGCCCCCACAAGCCGGGGGGCCCTCCACTTT. Its translation is CASSPKAPTSRGALHF. Filled out from reference TRBV18 and TRBJ1-6, the complete variable domain reads NAGVMQNPRHLVRRRGQEARLRCSPMKGHSHVYWYRQLPEEGLKFMVYLQKENIIDESGMPKERFSAEFPKEGPSILRIQQVVRGDSAAYFCASSPKAPTSRGALHFGNGTRLTVT.

This clone was observed once. The CDR3 DNA sequence: TGTGCCAGCAGATCCGGGACAGGGTTTCGGGAGACCCAGTACTTC. This translates into CASRSGTGFRETQYF. The rearrangement joins TRBV11-2 to TRBJ2-5; 9 positions agree with TRBD1. Unmatched junction bases numbered 10, after V lost 6 bases and J lost 5 bases. The CDR3 spans 15 residues. Germline-derived CDR1 and CDR2 are SGHAT and FQNNGV.

The V gene is TRBV11-2, the J gene TRBJ2-1, with 7 positions matching TRBD2. CDR1 and CDR2 from the germline V gene are SGHAT and FQNNGV. V gave up 5 bases and J gave up 2 bases; unmatched junction bases: 3. This CDR3 has 14 amino acids. CDR3 in DNA: TGTGCCAGCAGCCGGGGGGAGCCCTACAATGAGCAGTTCTTC. Protein product: CASSRGEPYNEQFF.

The V call is TRBV9, the J call TRBJ2-7, with D perhaps TRBD1 or TRBD2 (6 bases each). The CDR3 consists of 14 residues. The ends were cut back, 0 bases at V and 7 bases at J, with 14 bases in the middle. The germline V gene encodes CDR1 SGDLS and CDR2 YYNGEE. CDR3: CASSVEAGGREQYF. The DNA for the CDR3 is TGTGCCAGCAGCGTAGAGGCCGGGGGCCGGGAGCAGTACTTC.

In its sample, this clone was seen a few times. This chain uses TRBV29-1 with TRBJ2-3; no clear D. The germline CDR1 and CDR2 sequences are SQVTM and ANQGSEA. The CDR3 totals 13 residues. V was clipped by 1 base and J by 3 bases, with 8 bases between them. CDR3 amino acids: CSVEVVATDTQYF. The CDR3 DNA sequence: TGCAGCGTTGAAGTAGTGGCGACAGATACGCAGTATTTT.

The J gene is TRBJ2-7, the V gene TRBV30; no clear D. Germline V CDR1 and CDR2: GTSNPN, SVGIG (reference sequence). The V and J ends lost 5 bases and 2 bases respectively, with 13 bases between them. The CDR3 spans 13 residues. The CDR3 is CAWSVDVTYEQYF. The CDR3 coding sequence is TGTGCCTGGTCTGTGGACGTTACCTACGAGCAGTACTTC.

This clone was recorded once. The chain is built from TRBV7-2 and TRBJ1-1; TRBD1 agrees at 8 bases. The CDR3 is 13 residues long. Germline values: CDR1 SGHTA, CDR2 FQGNSA. V lost 5 bases and J lost 7; bases outside the gene matches: 6. CDR3 in DNA: TGTGCCAGCAGCCAAGGACAGGGCATTGAAGCTTTCTTT. It is translated as CASSQGQGIEAFF.

This clone has just a few counts. The chain couples TRBV4-2 to TRBJ2-1; 11 positions agree with TRBD2. V trimming: 2 bases; J trimming: 4 bases; junction bases outside the gene matches: 1. Germline loops: CDR1 LGHNA, CDR2 YNFKEQ. The CDR3 sequence is 15 residues long. CDR3 sequence reads: CASSQSSGRYNEQFF. CDR3 sequence (DNA): TGTGCCAGCAGCCAATCTAGCGGGAGGTACAATGAGCAGTTCTTC.

This clone was seen a few times. This chain uses TRBV28 with TRBJ1-6; TRBD1 matches at 7 bases. This CDR3 is built from 16 residues. J lost 7 bases, V lost 3 bases, and 9 bases had no gene match. Germline CDR1 and CDR2: MDHEN and SYDVKM. This chain's CDR3 is CASSFPTGTVNSPLHF. CDR3 DNA: TGTGCCAGCAGTTTTCCTACCGGGACAGTCAATTCACCCCTCCACTTT. The variable domain in full, with the rest retrieved from reference TRBV28 and TRBJ1-6, is DVKVTQSSRYLVKRTGEKVFLECVQDMDHENMFWYRQDPGLGLRLIYFSYDVKMKEKGDIPEGYSVSREKKERFSLILESASTNQTSMYLCASSFPTGTVNSPLHFGNGTRLTVT.

This clone was seen only a few times. The chain has TRBV7-9 and TRBJ2-2, with D possibly matching TRBD1 (5 bases). Trimming left V 11 bases short and J 3 bases short, with 10 bases between. The germline V gene encodes CDR1 SEHNR and CDR2 FQNEAQ (reference sequence). The CDR3 spans 12 residues. The CDR3 DNA is TGTGCCTCCCGCAGGGACACCGGGGAGCTGTTTTTT. This codes for CASRRDTGELFF.

The chain employs TRBV7-3 and TRBJ1-3; 7 bases align to TRBD1. Germline CDR1 reads SGHTA; CDR2 reads FQGTGA. Trimming cost V 5 bases and J 0 bases; bases outside gene matches: 4. This CDR3 is built from 15 residues. As DNA, the CDR3 is TGTGCCAGCAGCCTCGGGACAGACTCTGGAAACACCATATATTTT. It translates to CASSLGTDSGNTIYF. Based on the CDR3 plus reference TRBV7-3 and TRBJ1-3, the full variable domain is GAGVSQTPSNKVTEKGKYVELRCDPISGHTALYWYRQSLGQGPEFLIYFQGTGAADDSGLPNDRFFAVRPEGSVSTLKIQRTERGDSAVYLCASSLGTDSGNTIYFGEGSWLTVV.

The chain is built from TRBV27 and TRBJ1-6, with D tentatively TRBD1 (5 bases). CDR1 MNHEY and CDR2 SMNVEV come from the germline V gene (reference sequence). Trimming pared 3 bases from V and 8 bases from J, leaving 14 bases between. The CDR3 is 15 amino acids. The chain's CDR3 is CASSFKGWGDSPLHF. CDR3 nucleotide sequence: TGTGCCAGCAGTTTTAAAGGGTGGGGGGATTCACCCCTCCACTTT.

This clone appeared a few times. Other DNA sequences in the same sample also yield this CDR3. The chain combines TRBV9 with TRBJ2-5; D is perhaps TRBD1 (5 bases). Germline V gene sequence: CDR1 SGDLS, CDR2 YYNGEE. Trimming removed 2 bases from V and 5 bases from J, with 7 bases in between. CDR3 size: 12 residues. This CDR3 reads CASSVGLETQYF. In DNA form, the CDR3 reads TGTGCCAGCAGCGTGGGGCTGGAGACCCAGTACTTC.

This chain uses TRBV11-1 with TRBJ1-2; unclear D gene. Germline assignment: CDR1 SGHAT and CDR2 FQDESV (reference sequence). Trimming took 2 bases from V and 1 from J, leaving 5 bases between them. The CDR3 extends over 13 amino acids. The CDR3 loop reads CASSLSDNYGYTF. For the CDR3, the DNA is TGTGCCAGCAGCTTATCGGATAACTATGGCTACACCTTC. Variable domain in full (rest from reference TRBV11-1 and TRBJ1-2): EAEVAQSPRYKITEKSQAVAFWCDPISGHATLYWYRQILGQGPELLVQFQDESVVDDSQLPKDRFSAERLKGVDSTLKIQPAELGDSAMYLCASSLSDNYGYTFGSGTRLTVV.